Listed below are T cell receptor beta chains from one sample, sequenced in a study of cytomegalovirus exposure and HLA in healthy donors. Method: immunoSEQ multiplex PCR; TCRdb's copy keeps in-frame clones and lacks some. Here the sample spans approximately 95,000 clones, less than 80% being singletons. Specimen: PBMCs. The receptors derive from a woman in her thirties or forties in good health and CMV-seropositive. The conserved cysteine and the conserved F or W are not part of the CDR3 here. Clone sizes are given selectively: once, few, many, or a class where the clone is expanded.

>TRBV10-1|.
ASPNHKDREPYEQY
>TRBV5-1|.
ASSLGHASDYGYT
>TRBV10-3|.
AISQTSGANTGELF
>TRBV5-6|.
ASKGTGASTDTQY
>TRBV6-6|.
ASSYSAPSSYNEQF
>TRBV5-1|.
ASSPGLFSVEQY
>TRBV5-1|.
ASSFGWVDGSSYEQY
>TRBV5-1|few
ASSLEQGGFTEAF
>TRBV6-1|.
ASSELAGGTGELF
>TRBV12-2|.
ASRLLDPGAF
>TRBV19|once
ATTIGTGYGYT
>TRBV7-8|.
ASSSSEGVAGNTIY
>TRBV6-5|.
ASSLSGRAHEQF
>TRBV4-1|.
ASSQDIAVRGVYEQY
>TRBV27|.
ASNVGTVGYT
>TRBV9|.
ASSVGGQGSTGELF
>TRBV2|.
ASRFRNEQY
>TRBV4-1|.
ASSQGVDRGFNEQY
>TRBV5-4|.
ASSPKTGLNEKLF
>TRBV6-1|.
ASSEFAGLSQPQH
>TRBV5-4|.
ASSLRGVDTQY
>TRBV5-4|once
ASSSPTSGMGEQY
>TRBV19|.
ATPWGRDGYT
>TRBV29-1|.
SVSRLASETDTQY
>TRBV5-6|.
ASSSTGEISFYGYT
>TRBV7-3|.
ASSLHGSNPWDTGELF
>TRBV15|.
ATSRDQLGELNEKLF
>TRBV5-1|.
ASRETFYTDTQY
>TRBV9|.
ASSVGGQTKNIQY
>TRBV9|.
ASSVTAASGANVLT
>TRBV10-3|.
AISARGANGYT
>TRBV2|.
ASNQWASYEQY
>TRBV6-1|.
ASSRQSNQPQH
>TRBV5-1|once
ASSTSGGYTDTQY
>TRBV19|.
ASAGDPSATNEKLF
>TRBV28|.
ASRLRLAVFYEQY
>TRBV28|.
ASSSQGAMGNTIY
>TRBV5-1|.
ASSLAGSVQF
>TRBV19|.
ASSSGTSDVNEQF
>TRBV4-1|few
ASSQGQMGTGELF
>TRBV5-1|.
ASSPYGGQSTDTQY
>TRBV7-6|.
ASSLRQGHEQY
>TRBV7-7|.
ASSLGREVQETQY
>TRBV28|.
ASSVSGWWGRGTYEQY
>TRBV11-3|few
ASSLVPYEQY
>TRBV28|.
ASSFGQGAGDTQY
>TRBV29-1|.
SVSGSGDEQF
>TRBV25-1|once
ASSESGASGRAYEQY
>TRBV5-1|.
ASSPHSGRKDSDTQY
>TRBV7-2|.
ASSPLSGTDTQY